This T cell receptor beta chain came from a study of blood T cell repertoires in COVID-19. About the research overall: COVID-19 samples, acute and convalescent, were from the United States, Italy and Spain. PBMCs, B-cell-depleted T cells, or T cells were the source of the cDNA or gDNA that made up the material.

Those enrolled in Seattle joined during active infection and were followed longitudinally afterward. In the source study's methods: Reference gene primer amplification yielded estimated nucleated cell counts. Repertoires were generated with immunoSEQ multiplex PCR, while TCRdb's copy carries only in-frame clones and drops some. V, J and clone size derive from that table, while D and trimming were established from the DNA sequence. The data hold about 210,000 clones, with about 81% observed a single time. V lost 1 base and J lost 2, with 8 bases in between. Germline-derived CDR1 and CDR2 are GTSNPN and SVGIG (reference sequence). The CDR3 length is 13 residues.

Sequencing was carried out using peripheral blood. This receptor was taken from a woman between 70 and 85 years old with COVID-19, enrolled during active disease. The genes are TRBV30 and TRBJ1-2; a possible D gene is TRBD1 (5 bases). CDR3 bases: TGTGCCTGGAGTGGACAGATCAACTATGGCTACACCTTC. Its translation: CAWSGQINYGYTF.